These 26 T cell receptor beta chains were all obtained from the same sample, sequenced in a study of blood T cell repertoires in COVID-19. Repertoires were generated with immunoSEQ multiplex PCR, while TCRdb's copy carries only in-frame clones and drops some. Of 250,000 or so clones detected, around 88% appear once; the ten largest clones hold around 1.8%. What was sequenced was peripheral blood. These receptors all stem from a man younger than 40 with active or convalescent COVID-19.

The rearrangement joins TRBV5-4 to TRBJ2-7; the match to TRBD1 covers 8 bases. The CDR3 sequence is 13 residues long. Looked up from germline, CDR1 is SGHNT and CDR2 is YYREEE (reference sequence). Unmatched junction bases numbered 8, after V lost 5 bases and J lost 7 bases. Here the CDR3 reads CASSQWTGREQYF. The CDR3 nucleotides are TGTGCCAGCAGTCAATGGACAGGGCGTGAGCAGTACTTC.

This sequence joins TRBV12-3 or TRBV12-4 and TRBJ1-1; TRBD1 matches at 7 bases. The CDR3 has 13 residues. The J segment lost 4 bases and the V segment lost 5 bases, leaving 4 bases of the junction unmatched. CDR3 coding DNA: TGTGCCAGCAGTAGGGGGCTCGGCACTGAAGCTTTCTTT. Its translation is CASSRGLGTEAFF.

The chain employs TRBV6-5 and TRBJ1-1; D may be TRBD1 (6 bases). Germline CDR1 reads MNHEY; CDR2 reads SVGAGI. Trimming stripped 6 bases from V and 1 base from J, with 9 bases between. The length of the CDR3 is 13 residues. Written as DNA, the CDR3 is TGTGCCAGCAGGATGACAGGGAACACTGAAGCTTTCTTT. Encoded protein: CASRMTGNTEAFF.

The J gene is TRBJ1-1, the V gene TRBV19; D unresolved. The V end lost 10 bases, the J end lost 4 bases, and 13 bases lay between the germline ends. This CDR3 contains 12 residues. Germline-derived CDR1 and CDR2 are LNHDA and SQIVND (reference sequence). CDR3 residues: CAKPRRATEAFF. The DNA of the CDR3 is TGTGCCAAGCCCCGGCGGGCCACTGAAGCTTTCTTT.

V is TRBV6-4 and J is TRBJ1-2; 9 bases match TRBD1. CDR1 and CDR2 (germline): MRHNA, SNTAGT. The V gene end was trimmed by 3 bases and the J gene end by 6 bases; junction bases not matched to a gene: 8. CDR3 length: 15 amino acids. The CDR3 DNA is TGTGCCAGCAGTGATCAGACAGGGGGGTCTGATGGCTACACCTTC. It yields the protein CASSDQTGGSDGYTF.

This sequence joins TRBV27 and TRBJ2-1; 15 bases are shared with TRBD2. Germline CDR1 MNHEY, CDR2 SMNVEV (reference sequence). The ends lost 2 bases at V and 1 base at J; junction bases unmatched: 0. This CDR3 comprises 17 residues. CDR3 loop: CASSLGTSGGSYNEQFF. CDR3 DNA sequence: TGTGCCAGCAGTTTAGGGACTAGCGGGGGGTCCTACAATGAGCAGTTCTTC.

In the case of this clone: Other DNA sequences from this sample encode an identical CDR3 as well. The chain couples TRBV5-1 to TRBJ2-7; 9 bases match TRBD1. From germline, CDR1 is SGHRS and CDR2 YFSETQ. The CDR3 contains 14 residues. Trimming at V came to 0 bases and at J to 3 bases, leaving 1 base not matched to a gene. The CDR3 is CASSLGQGGYEQYF. CDR3 in DNA: TGCGCCAGCAGCTTGGGACAGGGGGGCTACGAGCAGTACTTC.

This clone was counted once. V is TRBV29-1 and J is TRBJ2-5; weak D call: TRBD2 (6 bases). V dropped 7 bases and J dropped 1 base, with 19 bases sitting between them. CDR1 is SQVTM, CDR2 ANQGSEA, per germline. The CDR3 extends over 15 amino acids. CDR3 loop: CSAKPGEVSQETQYF. DNA for the CDR3: TGCAGCGCTAAACCGGGGGAAGTAAGCCAAGAGACCCAGTACTTC.

At least ten counts were recorded for this clone. This sequence joins TRBV10-1 and TRBJ1-6; D gene ambiguous. V lost 2 bases and J 7 bases, leaving 12 bases between the germline ends. Looked up from germline, CDR1 is WNHNN and CDR2 is SYGVQD (reference sequence). The CDR3 loop spans 15 amino acids. The CDR3: CASSEGRTENSPLHF. DNA of the CDR3: TGCGCCAGCAGTGAGGGGAGGACGGAGAATTCACCCCTCCACTTT.

The chain joins TRBV21-1 to TRBJ2-6; the table assigns TRBD2, which was not confirmed against the DNA. TRBV21-1 is an annotated pseudogene. This CDR3 has 14 residues. CDR3 sequence: CASTPLVGANVLTF. The CDR3 DNA follows: TGTGCCAGCACCCCACTGGTTGGGGCCAACGTCCTGACTTTC.

The chain is built from TRBV13 and TRBJ2-1, with unresolved D. The V end was cut by 0 bases, the J end by 9 bases, with 15 bases between. The CDR3 sequence is 15 residues long. CDR1 is PRHDT and CDR2 is FYEKMQ in the germline V gene (reference sequence). This CDR3 is CASSLGGSTSGEQFF. The CDR3 DNA follows: TGTGCCAGCAGCTTAGGAGGTAGTACTTCGGGTGAGCAGTTCTTC.

The genes are TRBV12-5 and TRBJ1-6; no firm D call. The germline CDR1 and CDR2 sequences are LGHNT and FRNRAP. Trimming stripped 6 bases from V and 8 bases from J, with 5 bases between. This CDR3 is 11 amino acids long. The CDR3 DNA reads as TGTGCTAGTGGCCAGGATTCACCCCTCCACTTT. This translates into CASGQDSPLHF. The full variable domain, completed using reference TRBV12-5 and TRBJ1-6, is DARVTQTPRHKVTEMGQEVTMRCQPILGHNTVFWYRQTMMQGLELLAYFRNRAPLDDSGMPKDRFSAEMPDATLATLKIQPSEPRDSAVYFCASGQDSPLHFGNGTRLTVT.

V and J are TRBV29-1 and TRBJ2-7; the match to TRBD2 covers 8 bases. CDR3 size: 12 residues. CDR1 and CDR2 from the germline V gene are SQVTM and ANQGSEA. With V trimmed by 4 bases and J by 7 bases, 6 bases remained unmatched. This chain's CDR3 is CSVVAGGREQYF. DNA of the CDR3: TGCAGCGTTGTAGCGGGCGGGAGGGAGCAGTACTTC.

The V and J genes are TRBV10-3 and TRBJ1-1; a possible D gene is TRBD1 (5 bases). V lost 6 bases to trimming and J lost 3 bases, with 14 bases between them. The CDR3 runs 14 residues. The germline gives CDR1 ENHRY, CDR2 SYGVKD. CDR3 sequence: CAIRRGVEDTEAFF. The CDR3 DNA follows: TGTGCCATCAGACGGGGGGTGGAAGACACTGAAGCTTTCTTT.

The chain employs TRBV19 and TRBJ2-7; 10 bases agree with TRBD2. J was trimmed by 6 bases and V by 1 base; bases with no gene match: 6. The CDR3 is 15 residues long. Germline loops: CDR1 LNHDA, CDR2 SQIVND (reference sequence). This CDR3 is CASSIVERGGGEQYF. In DNA form, the CDR3 reads TGTGCCAGTAGTATAGTGGAGCGGGGGGGCGGCGAGCAGTACTTC. The complete variable domain, with remaining parts taken from reference TRBV19 and TRBJ2-7, reads DGGITQSPKYLFRKEGQNVTLSCEQNLNHDAMYWYRQDPGQGLRLIYYSQIVNDFQKGDIAEGYSVSREKKESFPLTVTSAQKNPTAFYLCASSIVERGGGEQYFGPGTRLTVT.

The chain carries TRBV29-1 and TRBJ1-5; 10 bases are shared with TRBD1. Germline assignment: CDR1 SQVTM and CDR2 ANQGSEA. Trimming removed 6 bases from V and 0 bases from J; junction bases left unmatched: 17. This CDR3 is built from 19 residues. The CDR3 here is CSVTTGGQGGKNSNQPQHF. The CDR3 coding sequence is TGCAGCGTAACAACAGGCGGACAGGGGGGAAAGAATAGCAATCAGCCCCAGCATTTT. Supplemented by reference TRBV29-1 and TRBJ1-5, the full variable domain reads SAVISQKPSRDICQRGTSLTIQCQVDSQVTMMFWYRQQPGQSLTLIATANQGSEATYESGFVIDKFPISRPNLTFSTLTVSNMSPEDSSIYLCSVTTGGQGGKNSNQPQHFGDGTRLSIL.

The J gene is TRBJ1-1, the V gene TRBV12-5; D gene unclear. V shed 1 base and J shed 6 bases, with 36 bases lying between them. Germline V gives CDR1 LGHNT, CDR2 FRNRAP. The CDR3 spans 22 residues. The CDR3 DNA sequence: TGTGCTAGTGGTTTGGAACTAGAGAACCTCCGGGAGTCCAACACTACACTTTCTGAAGCTTTCTTT. This codes for CASGLELENLRESNTTLSEAFF.

The chain employs TRBV18 and TRBJ2-5, with TRBD2 matching over 7 bases. With V trimmed by 2 bases and J by 3 bases, 0 bases remained unmatched. CDR1 and CDR2 from the germline V gene are KGHSH and LQKENI. The CDR3 has 13 residues. The CDR3 loop reads CASSPGLEETQYF. The CDR3, as DNA: TGTGCCAGCTCACCAGGACTAGAAGAGACCCAGTACTTC.

This chain links TRBV19 with TRBJ1-5, with D tentatively TRBD1 (5 bases). Germline V gene data show CDR1 as LNHDA and CDR2 as SQIVND (reference sequence). This CDR3 comprises 14 residues. Trimming left V 11 bases short and J 0 bases short, with 14 bases between. This chain's CDR3 is CAADQGYSNQPQHF. In DNA, the CDR3 is TGTGCCGCAGATCAGGGTTATAGCAATCAGCCCCAGCATTTT.

CDR3 nucleotides: TGTGCCAGCAGCCCGGACTCGCGTGGGACCGGGGAGCTGTTTTTT. It encodes CASSPDSRGTGELFF. V gene TRBV7-3 combines with J gene TRBJ2-2, with a weak D call TRBD2 (5 bases). With 5 bases removed from V and 5 bases from J, the gap between germline ends came to 15 bases. This CDR3 is built from 15 residues. The germline V gene has CDR1 SGHTA and CDR2 FQGTGA.

Comment on this clone: A much larger clone differs by one base, so this may be a read error. V gene TRBV6-1 combines with J gene TRBJ1-2; D is ambiguous. CDR1 MNHNS and CDR2 SASEGT come from the germline V gene. The CDR3 extends over 13 amino acids. The CDR3 is CASSEGGNYGYTF. The CDR3 bases are TGTGCCAGCAGCGAAGGAGGGAACTATGGCTACACCTTC.

The V and J genes are TRBV5-5 and TRBJ2-2; 8 bases fit TRBD2. The CDR3 has 18 amino acids. The germline gives CDR1 SGHKS, CDR2 YYEKEE (reference sequence). Trimming took 2 bases from V and 0 from J; bases not matched to a gene: 9. The CDR3 region is CASSFIPAGETNTGELFF. CDR3 sequence (DNA): TGTGCCAGCAGCTTTATTCCAGCGGGGGAGACGAACACCGGGGAGCTGTTTTTT.

The CDR3 sequence is CASSQGDRGDTGELFF. CDR3 DNA sequence: TGTGCCAGCAGCCAAGGCGACAGGGGAGACACCGGGGAGCTGTTTTTT. The chain carries TRBV4-2 and TRBJ2-2; 8 nucleotides align to TRBD1. Germline trimming cut 1 base from V and 3 bases from J; bases unmatched to any gene: 4. The germline V gene has CDR1 LGHNA and CDR2 YNFKEQ. The CDR3 consists of 16 residues.

The chain carries TRBV2 and TRBJ2-3, with D possibly TRBD2 on 5 matching bases. The CDR3 is 15 residues long. Germline-derived CDR1 and CDR2 are SNHLY and FYNNEI. Trimming cost V 5 bases and J 0 bases, with 12 bases left between them. The CDR3 DNA reads as TGTGCCAGCAGTATAGCGAGGCCTAGCACAGATACGCAGTATTTT. Its protein is CASSIARPSTDTQYF.

There are a few counts of this clone. The rearrangement links TRBV27 to TRBJ1-4; D not certain. The V gene lost 5 bases and the J gene lost 4 bases, with 11 bases spanning the gap. CDR1 and CDR2 (germline): MNHEY, SMNVEV (reference sequence). The CDR3 covers 14 residues. For the CDR3, the DNA is TGTGCCAGCAGTGATAGATCCAATAATGAAAAACTGTTTTTT. Encoded protein: CASSDRSNNEKLFF. Full variable domain (remainder filled in from reference TRBV27 and TRBJ1-4): EAQVTQNPRYLITVTGKKLTVTCSQNMNHEYMSWYRQDPGLGLRQIYYSMNVEVTDKGDVPEGYKVSRKEKRNFPLILESPSPNQTSLYFCASSDRSNNEKLFFGSGTQLSVL.

J is TRBJ1-2 and V is TRBV27; TRBD1 aligns across 7 bases. V was pared by 3 bases and J by 8 bases, with 9 bases of the junction left unmatched. Germline CDR1 is MNHEY and CDR2 is SMNVEV (reference sequence). The CDR3 is 14 residues long. The CDR3 nucleotides read TGTGCCAGCAGTTTCCGACAGGGCATGACGGGCTACACCTTC. This codes for CASSFRQGMTGYTF.